Following are 9 T cell receptor beta chains from one sample sequenced in a study of OX40 agonist ivuxolimab in advanced cancers. Profiling relied on immunoSEQ multiplex PCR, and the TCRdb table lists in-frame clones only, not all of them. The sample contains over 60,000 clones, approximately 83% of which appear only once. This material consisted of CD4+ or CD8+ T cells sorted from blood, taken in a trial of the OX40 agonist ivuxolimab. Source of these receptors: an adult with an advanced solid tumor such as melanoma, head and neck, liver or kidney cancer.

This chain connects TRBV7-2 to TRBJ2-3; TRBD2 aligns across 14 bases. V was clipped by 0 bases and J by 4 bases; unmatched bases: 3. CDR1 SGHTA and CDR2 FQGNSA come from the germline V gene. This CDR3 has 17 amino acids. CDR3 amino acids: CASSLALTSGGADTQYF. CDR3 nucleotides: TGTGCCAGCAGCTTAGCGCTGACTAGCGGGGGGGCAGATACGCAGTATTTT.

The chain joins TRBV5-6 to TRBJ1-5; D might be TRBD1 (6 bases). The CDR3 consists of 14 residues. The ends were cut back, 0 bases at V and 4 bases at J, with 8 bases in the middle. Germline CDR1 and CDR2: SGHDT and YYEEEE. The CDR3 nucleotides are TGTGCCAGCAGCTTGGCCCAGGGGAATCAGCCCCAGCATTTT. Translation: CASSLAQGNQPQHF.

The gene calls are TRBV19 and TRBJ1-1; no reliable D call. Trimming cost V 7 bases and J 7 bases, with 16 bases left between them. Germline V gene lookup returns CDR1 LNHDA and CDR2 SQIVND (reference sequence). The CDR3 is 13 residues long. In nucleotides, the CDR3 is TGTGCCAGTACCCCTACCGGGAGTGTTGAAGCTTTCTTT. Its protein is CASTPTGSVEAFF. Drawing the rest from reference TRBV19 and TRBJ1-1, the complete variable domain is DGGITQSPKYLFRKEGQNVTLSCEQNLNHDAMYWYRQDPGQGLRLIYYSQIVNDFQKGDIAEGYSVSREKKESFPLTVTSAQKNPTAFYLCASTPTGSVEAFFGQGTRLTVV.

The V and J genes are TRBV5-1 and TRBJ2-7; D is possibly TRBD1 (6 bases). The CDR3 has 17 amino acids. The V gene lost 4 bases and the J gene lost 6 bases, with 26 bases spanning the gap. CDR1 and CDR2 from the germline V gene are SGHRS and YFSETQ. CDR3 amino acids: CASSKGGRGPAGLEQYF. Here the CDR3 DNA reads TGCGCCAGCAGCAAAGGAGGCAGGGGACCAGCTGGGCTCGAGCAGTACTTC.

The chain links TRBV9 to TRBJ2-7, with 15 nucleotides matching TRBD2. The germline V gene encodes CDR1 SGDLS and CDR2 YYNGEE. V shed 4 bases, J shed 6 bases, and the junction held 14 bases outside the gene matches. This CDR3 comprises 18 residues. This CDR3 reads CASSSQPGTSGGIVEQYF. CDR3 DNA: TGTGCCAGCAGCTCCCAGCCCGGGACTAGCGGGGGGATTGTCGAGCAGTACTTC. The whole variable domain, remainder taken from reference TRBV9 and TRBJ2-7, is DSGVTQTPKHLITATGQRVTLRCSPRSGDLSVYWYQQSLDQGLQFLIQYYNGEERAKGNILERFSAQQFPDLHSELNLSSLELGDSALYFCASSSQPGTSGGIVEQYFGPGTRLTVT.

This rearrangement joins TRBV7-2 to TRBJ2-2; 14 nucleotides agree with TRBD2. This CDR3 comprises 17 residues. The ends lost 4 bases at V and 7 bases at J; junction bases unmatched: 8. The germline V gene encodes CDR1 SGHTA and CDR2 FQGNSA. The CDR3: CASSSGGLAGGGGELFF. The CDR3 DNA reads as TGTGCCAGCAGCTCCGGCGGACTAGCGGGGGGCGGCGGGGAGCTGTTTTTT.

V and J are TRBV18 and TRBJ1-6; possible D gene TRBD1, 6 bases. The CDR3 extends over 16 amino acids. Germline values: CDR1 KGHSH, CDR2 LQKENI. Trimming cost V 1 base and J 6 bases, with 13 bases left between them. The CDR3 DNA is TGTGCCAGCTCACCACGGACAGAACCCATTAATTCACCCCTCCACTTT. It encodes CASSPRTEPINSPLHF.

The chain employs TRBV11-2 and TRBJ2-6; 8 nucleotides agree with TRBD1. Germline loops: CDR1 SGHAT, CDR2 FQNNGV. The CDR3 has 17 amino acids. The junction had 6 bases not matched to a gene; V was cut back by 5 bases and J by 0 bases. The CDR3 spells CASSTPTGVSGANVLTF. The CDR3 nucleotides read TGTGCCAGCAGCACACCGACAGGGGTCTCTGGGGCCAACGTCCTGACTTTC. Using reference TRBV11-2 and TRBJ2-6 for the parts outside the CDR3, the full variable domain is EAGVAQSPRYKIIEKRQSVAFWCNPISGHATLYWYQQILGQGPKLLIQFQNNGVVDDSQLPKDRFSAERLKGVDSTLKIQPAKLEDSAVYLCASSTPTGVSGANVLTFGAGSRLTVL.

J is TRBJ2-3 and V is TRBV5-5; possible D gene TRBD1, 5 bases. Germline V lookup: CDR1 SGHKS, CDR2 YYEKEE (reference sequence). The CDR3 extends over 16 amino acids. V dropped 0 bases and J dropped 0 bases, with 11 bases sitting between them. CDR3 residues: CASSLGTPLSTDTQYF. CDR3 nucleotides: TGTGCCAGCAGCTTGGGGACACCCCTGAGCACAGATACGCAGTATTTT.